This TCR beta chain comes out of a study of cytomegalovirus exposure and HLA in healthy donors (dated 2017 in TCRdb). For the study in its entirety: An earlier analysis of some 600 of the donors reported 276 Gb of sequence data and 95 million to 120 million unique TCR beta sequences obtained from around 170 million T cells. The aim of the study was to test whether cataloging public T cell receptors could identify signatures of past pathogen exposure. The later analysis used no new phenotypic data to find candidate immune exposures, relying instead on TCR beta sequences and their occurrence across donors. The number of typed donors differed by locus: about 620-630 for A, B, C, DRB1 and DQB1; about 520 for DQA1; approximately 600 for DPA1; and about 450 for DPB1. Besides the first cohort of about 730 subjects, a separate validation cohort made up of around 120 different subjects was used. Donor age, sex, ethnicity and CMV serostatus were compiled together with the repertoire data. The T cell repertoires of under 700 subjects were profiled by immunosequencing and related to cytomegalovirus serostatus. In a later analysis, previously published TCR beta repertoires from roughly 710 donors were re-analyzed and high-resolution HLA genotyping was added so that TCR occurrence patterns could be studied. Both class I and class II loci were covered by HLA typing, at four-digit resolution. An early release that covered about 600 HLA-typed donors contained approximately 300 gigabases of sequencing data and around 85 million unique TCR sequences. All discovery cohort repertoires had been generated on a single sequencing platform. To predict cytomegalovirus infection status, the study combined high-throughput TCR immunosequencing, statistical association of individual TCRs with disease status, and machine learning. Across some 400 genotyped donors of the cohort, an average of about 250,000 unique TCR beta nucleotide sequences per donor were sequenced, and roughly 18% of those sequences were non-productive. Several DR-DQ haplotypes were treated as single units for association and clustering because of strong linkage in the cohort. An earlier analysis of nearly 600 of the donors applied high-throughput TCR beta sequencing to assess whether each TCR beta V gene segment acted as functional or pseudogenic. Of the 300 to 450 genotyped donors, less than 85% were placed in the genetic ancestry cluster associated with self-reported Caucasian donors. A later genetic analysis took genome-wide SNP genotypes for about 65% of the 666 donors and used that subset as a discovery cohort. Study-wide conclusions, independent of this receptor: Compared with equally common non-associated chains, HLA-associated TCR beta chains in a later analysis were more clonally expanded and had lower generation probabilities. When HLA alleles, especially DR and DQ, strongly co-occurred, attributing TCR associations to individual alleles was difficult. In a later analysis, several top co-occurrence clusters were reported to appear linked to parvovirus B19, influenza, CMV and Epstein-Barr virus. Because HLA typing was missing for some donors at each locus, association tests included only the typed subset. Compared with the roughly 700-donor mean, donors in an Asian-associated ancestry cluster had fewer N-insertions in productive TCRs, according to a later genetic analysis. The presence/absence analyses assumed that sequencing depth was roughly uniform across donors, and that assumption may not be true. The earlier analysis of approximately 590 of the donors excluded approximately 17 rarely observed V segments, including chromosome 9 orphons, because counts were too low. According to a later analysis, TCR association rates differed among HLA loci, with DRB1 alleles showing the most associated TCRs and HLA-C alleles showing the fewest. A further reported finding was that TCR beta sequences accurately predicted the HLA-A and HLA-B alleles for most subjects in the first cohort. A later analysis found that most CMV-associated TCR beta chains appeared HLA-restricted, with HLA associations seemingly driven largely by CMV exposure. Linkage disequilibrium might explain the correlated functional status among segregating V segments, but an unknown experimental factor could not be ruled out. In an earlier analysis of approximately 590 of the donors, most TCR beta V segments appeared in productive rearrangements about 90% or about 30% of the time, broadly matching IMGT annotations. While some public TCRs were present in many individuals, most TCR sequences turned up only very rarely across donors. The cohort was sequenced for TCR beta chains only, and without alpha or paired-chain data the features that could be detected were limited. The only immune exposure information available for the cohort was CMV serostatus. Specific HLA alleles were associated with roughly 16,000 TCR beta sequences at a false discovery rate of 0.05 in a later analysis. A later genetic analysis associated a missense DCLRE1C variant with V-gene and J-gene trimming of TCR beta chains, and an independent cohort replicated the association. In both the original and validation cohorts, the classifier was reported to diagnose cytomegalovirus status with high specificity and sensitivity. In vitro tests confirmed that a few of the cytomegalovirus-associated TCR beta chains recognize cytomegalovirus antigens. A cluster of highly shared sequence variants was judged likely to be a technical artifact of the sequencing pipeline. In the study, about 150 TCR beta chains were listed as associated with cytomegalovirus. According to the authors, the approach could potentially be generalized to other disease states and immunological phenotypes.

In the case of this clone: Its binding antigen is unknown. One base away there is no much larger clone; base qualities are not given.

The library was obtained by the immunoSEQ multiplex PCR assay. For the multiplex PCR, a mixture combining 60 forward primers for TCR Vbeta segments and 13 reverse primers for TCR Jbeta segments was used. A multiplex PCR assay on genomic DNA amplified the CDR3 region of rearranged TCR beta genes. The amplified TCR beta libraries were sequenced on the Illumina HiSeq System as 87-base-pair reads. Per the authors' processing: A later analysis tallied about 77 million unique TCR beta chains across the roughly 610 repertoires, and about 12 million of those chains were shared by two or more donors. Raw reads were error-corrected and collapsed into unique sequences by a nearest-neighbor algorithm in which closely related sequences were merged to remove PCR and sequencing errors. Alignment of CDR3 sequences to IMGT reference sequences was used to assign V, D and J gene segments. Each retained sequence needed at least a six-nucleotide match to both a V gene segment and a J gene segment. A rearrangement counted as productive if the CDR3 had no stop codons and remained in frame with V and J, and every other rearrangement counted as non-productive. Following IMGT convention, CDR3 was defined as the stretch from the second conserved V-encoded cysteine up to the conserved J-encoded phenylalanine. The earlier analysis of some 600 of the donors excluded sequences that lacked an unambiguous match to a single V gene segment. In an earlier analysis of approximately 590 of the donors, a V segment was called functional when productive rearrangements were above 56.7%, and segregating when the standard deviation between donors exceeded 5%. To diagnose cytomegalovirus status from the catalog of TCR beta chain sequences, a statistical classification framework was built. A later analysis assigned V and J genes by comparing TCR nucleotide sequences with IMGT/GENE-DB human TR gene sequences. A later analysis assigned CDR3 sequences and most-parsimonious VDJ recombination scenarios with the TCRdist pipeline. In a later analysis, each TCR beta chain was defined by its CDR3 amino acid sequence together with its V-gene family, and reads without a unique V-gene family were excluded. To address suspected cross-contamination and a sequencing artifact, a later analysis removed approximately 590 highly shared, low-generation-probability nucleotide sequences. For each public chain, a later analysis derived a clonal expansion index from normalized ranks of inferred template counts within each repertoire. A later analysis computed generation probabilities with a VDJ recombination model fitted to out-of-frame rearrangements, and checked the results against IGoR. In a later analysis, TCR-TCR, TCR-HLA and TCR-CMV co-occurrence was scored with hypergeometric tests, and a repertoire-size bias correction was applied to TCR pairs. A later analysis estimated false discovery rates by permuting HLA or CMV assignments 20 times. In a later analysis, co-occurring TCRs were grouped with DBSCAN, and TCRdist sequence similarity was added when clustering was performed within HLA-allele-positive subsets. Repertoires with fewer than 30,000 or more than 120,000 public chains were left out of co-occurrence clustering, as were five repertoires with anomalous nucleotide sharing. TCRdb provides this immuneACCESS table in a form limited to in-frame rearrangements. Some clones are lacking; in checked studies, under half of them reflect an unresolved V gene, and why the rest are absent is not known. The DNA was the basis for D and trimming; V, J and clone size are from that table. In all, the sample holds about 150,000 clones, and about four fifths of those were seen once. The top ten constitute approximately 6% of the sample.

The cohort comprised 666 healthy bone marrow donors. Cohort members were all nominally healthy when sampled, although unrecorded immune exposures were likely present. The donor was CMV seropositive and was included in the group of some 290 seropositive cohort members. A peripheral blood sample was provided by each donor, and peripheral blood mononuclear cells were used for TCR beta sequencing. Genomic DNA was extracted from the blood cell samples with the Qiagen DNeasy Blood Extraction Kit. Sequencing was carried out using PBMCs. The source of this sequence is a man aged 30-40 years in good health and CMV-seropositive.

The DNA sequence is as follows: TGTGCCAGCTCGTTTCAGGCTAATCAGCCCCAGCATTTT. This is translated as CASSFQANQPQHF. The chain uses TRBV18 and TRBJ1-5; the D segment cannot be called with confidence. Deletion took 6 bases off V and 4 bases off J, with a span of 10 bases between the germline ends. CDR1 and CDR2 are read off the germline V gene as KGHSH and LQKENI. From cysteine to phenylalanine, the CDR3 is 13 amino acids long. CDR3 DNA only is kept here, 39 bases in frame from base 1.